The 9 T cell receptor beta chains in this list originate from one sample, sequenced in a study of blood T cell repertoires in COVID-19. Assay: immunoSEQ multiplex PCR; the TCRdb copy retains only in-frame clones and omits some. Of 35,000 to 40,000 clones listed, less than 80% are singletons. Sample: peripheral blood. The receptor source for this set is a man between 70 and 80 years old with COVID-19, enrolled during active disease.

This chain joins TRBV6-5 and TRBJ1-5, with D uncertain. Deletions cut 5 bases from V and 2 bases from J, with 13 bases between. Germline CDR1 reads MNHEY; CDR2 reads SVGAGI. The CDR3 has 15 residues. This CDR3 reads CASSSPRQGNQPQHF. The CDR3 coding sequence is TGTGCCAGCAGTAGTCCTCGGCAGGGCAATCAGCCCCAGCATTTT.

Only a few counts were recorded for this clone. V gene TRBV20-1 combines with J gene TRBJ1-2; D is ambiguous. V gave up 8 bases and J gave up 8 bases, with 15 bases separating them. The CDR3 covers 11 residues. CDR1 DFQATT and CDR2 SNEGSKA come from the germline V gene (reference sequence). The CDR3 coding sequence is TGCAGTTTTTGGAGTCGCGGAGGCTACACCTTC. Protein product: CSFWSRGGYTF.

V usage is TRBV7-9 and J usage is TRBJ1-2; no firm D call. The length of the CDR3 is 10 residues. Germline V CDR1 and CDR2: SEHNR, FQNEAQ (reference sequence). The germline V and J ends were trimmed by 3 bases and 7 bases, with 3 bases remaining between them. CDR3 residues: CASSFRGYTF. CDR3 sequence (DNA): TGTGCCAGCAGCTTTCGTGGCTACACCTTC.

The DNA for the CDR3 is TGTGCCAGCAACACCCCCAGGGGTGGGGGCTCCTACGAGCAGTACTTC. Its protein product is CASNTPRGGGSYEQYF. V gene TRBV28 combines with J gene TRBJ2-7, with a tentative D call TRBD1 (6 bases). In germline, CDR1 is MDHEN, CDR2 SYDVKM. The CDR3 runs 16 residues. The V and J ends lost 7 bases and 0 bases respectively, with 19 bases between them.

The chain couples TRBV27 to TRBJ2-2, with 9 positions matching TRBD2. Trimming cost V 6 bases and J 0 bases; bases outside gene matches: 5. The germline V gene has CDR1 MNHEY and CDR2 SMNVEV (reference sequence). The CDR3 is 16 amino acids. In nucleotides, the CDR3 is TGTGCCAGCAGGCGGGGGGGCACTACGAACACCGGGGAGCTGTTTTTT. Translation: CASRRGGTTNTGELFF.

V usage is TRBV4-1 and J usage is TRBJ1-5; D may be TRBD1 (6 bases). CDR1 is MGHRA, CDR2 YSYEKL, per germline. CDR3 size: 15 residues. V was pared by 3 bases and J by 5 bases, with 14 bases between. CDR3 DNA sequence: TGCGCCAGCAGCCATACCGGGACACCCTATCAGCCCCAGCATTTT. Translation gives CASSHTGTPYQPQHF.

The chain links TRBV4-1 to TRBJ1-1; possible D gene TRBD1, 5 bases. The CDR3 consists of 17 residues. Per the germline V gene, CDR1 is MGHRA and CDR2 is YSYEKL. The germline V and J ends were trimmed by 1 base and 7 bases, with 22 bases remaining between them. CDR3 sequence reads: CASSQVILFREGGEAFF. CDR3 bases: TGCGCCAGCAGCCAAGTGATTTTGTTCAGGGAGGGCGGTGAAGCTTTCTTT.

J is TRBJ2-7 and V is TRBV5-4, with a possible D match to TRBD1 (5 bases). The CDR3 extends over 14 amino acids. With 2 bases removed from V and 0 bases from J, the gap between germline ends came to 9 bases. The germline V gene has CDR1 SGHNT and CDR2 YYREEE (reference sequence). In nucleotides, the CDR3 is TGTGCCAGCAGCTTTACAGGACGCTCCTACGAGCAGTACTTC. Residues: CASSFTGRSYEQYF.

This clone has a handful of counts. The chain couples TRBV5-1 to TRBJ2-3, with D uncertain. CDR3 size: 14 residues. Germline lookup yields CDR1 SGHRS and CDR2 YFSETQ. Trimming took 4 bases from V and 5 from J, leaving 14 bases between them. For the CDR3, the DNA is TGCGCCAGCAGCCCCGTAGTTGGTGGAGATACGCAGTATTTT. Translated: CASSPVVGGDTQYF. Together with reference TRBV5-1 and TRBJ2-3, the CDR3 gives the full variable domain: KAGVTQTPRYLIKTRGQQVTLSCSPISGHRSVSWYQQTPGQGLQFLFEYFSETQRNKGNFPGRFSGRQFSNSRSEMNVSTLELGDSALYLCASSPVVGGDTQYFGPGTRLTVL.